Given below is one TCR beta chain in context. Its antigen remains unknown. These data originate in a study of T cells in localized non-small cell lung cancer. Study-wide findings and caveats: The study found T cell clonality highest in uninvolved adjacent lung, above tumor.

With 3 bases removed from V and 6 bases from J, the gap between germline ends came to 11 bases. Germline V gene sequence: CDR1 SGHNT, CDR2 YENEEA. The CDR3 length is 14 residues. Method: immunoSEQ multiplex PCR; TCRdb's copy keeps in-frame clones and lacks some. The table includes fewer than 2,500 clones, roughly 20% detected once. The rearrangement joins TRBV11-3 to TRBJ1-4; no clear D gene. This receptor was identified in a male donor aged 60 or older with stage I non-small cell lung cancer. The sample consisted of normal lung tissue next to the tumor, taken before any cancer treatment. The CDR3 region is CASSLSVRDEKLFF. As DNA, the CDR3 is TGTGCCAGCAGCTTGTCTGTGAGGGATGAAAAACTGTTTTTT.